Listed here are 26 T cell receptor beta chains from one sample, sequenced in a study of CD8+ T cells in alopecia areata. Extraction and reverse transcription of RNA yielded cDNA as the sequencing template. The repertoire was sequenced with immunoSEQ multiplex PCR; TCRdb's copy has only in-frame clones and lacks some. The sample has some 110,000 clones, approximately 54% seen once. Treatment indicated: oral pan-JAK inhibitor, 5-10 mg twice daily. The input for sequencing was CD8+ T cells sorted from blood, taken at week 24, from a patient treated with tofacitinib. Receptors were obtained from a human donor with alopecia areata.

This clone was detected once. CDR3 amino acids: CASSLVQGPDTQYF. The CDR3 DNA sequence: TGTGCCAGCAGCTTGGTACAGGGACCAGATACGCAGTATTTT. The V and J genes are TRBV5-6 and TRBJ2-3; a weak D match, TRBD1 (6 bases). Trimming shortened V by 0 bases and J by 4 bases, and 9 bases separated the two germline ends. Germline V gene data show CDR1 as SGHDT and CDR2 as YYEEEE. CDR3 length equals 14 residues.

V usage is TRBV6-1 and J usage is TRBJ2-5; D possibly corresponds to TRBD1 (6 bases). Trimming removed 6 bases at V and 5 bases at J, with 16 bases between. The CDR3 runs 14 residues. CDR1 is MNHNS, CDR2 SASEGT, per germline. The CDR3 DNA reads as TGTGCCAGCAGCCGCCAACAGGGTGATGAGACCCAGTACTTC. It translates to CASSRQQGDETQYF.

This clone was seen more than once but under ten times. The chain recombines TRBV4-3 with TRBJ2-7, with TRBD1 identical over 8 bases. V trimming: 0 bases; J trimming: 5 bases; junction bases outside the gene matches: 12. This CDR3 spans 17 amino acids. Per the germline V gene, CDR1 is LGHNA and CDR2 is YSLEER. The CDR3 region is CASSQDPLGQGYDEQYF. In DNA, the CDR3 is TGCGCCAGCAGCCAAGATCCATTAGGACAGGGTTATGACGAGCAGTACTTC.

J is TRBJ2-7 and V is TRBV27; D tentatively fits TRBD1 or TRBD2 (5 bases each). CDR1 is MNHEY and CDR2 is SMNVEV in the germline V gene (reference sequence). The CDR3 spans 15 residues. V gave up 6 bases and J gave up 3 bases, with 18 bases separating them. The CDR3 region has the DNA TGTGCCAGCAGCCAGTCCTCGGGACGCGGCTACGAGCAGTACTTC. This codes for CASSQSSGRGYEQYF.

The chain employs TRBV6-6 and TRBJ1-1; 11 bases match TRBD1. Germline lookup yields CDR1 MNHNY and CDR2 SVGAGI (reference sequence). J lost 2 bases, V lost 2 bases, and 1 base had no gene match. The CDR3 runs to 15 residues. Here the CDR3 reads CASSYGTGGNTEAFF. The CDR3 nucleotides are TGTGCCAGCAGTTACGGGACAGGGGGTAACACTGAAGCTTTCTTT.

This clone was observed a handful of times. This sequence joins TRBV10-3 and TRBJ2-7, with 10 bases that match TRBD1. V lost 3 bases, J lost 3 bases, and 5 bases stayed unmatched. CDR1 is ENHRY and CDR2 is SYGVKD in the germline V gene. CDR3 length equals 15 residues. CDR3 DNA: TGTGCCATCAGTGATGGGACAGGGGTCGTCTACGAGCAGTACTTC. Translated, it gives CAISDGTGVVYEQYF.

J is TRBJ2-5 and V is TRBV29-1, with D perhaps matching TRBD1 (7 bases). The CDR3 consists of 15 residues. With 4 bases removed from V and 5 bases from J, the gap between germline ends came to 20 bases. Per germline, CDR1 SQVTM and CDR2 ANQGSEA. CDR3 residues: CSVVGGTEDSETQYF. CDR3 nucleotides: TGCAGCGTTGTAGGAGGGACAGAAGATTCGGAGACCCAGTACTTC.

The chain is built from TRBV7-8 and TRBJ1-2, with D uncertain. The CDR3 runs 14 residues. Looked up from germline, CDR1 is SGHVS and CDR2 is FQNEAQ. V lost 2 bases to trimming and J lost 2 bases, with 9 bases between them. As DNA, the CDR3 is TGTGCCAGCAGCTTAATCCCGGGGAACTATGGCTACACCTTC. Protein product: CASSLIPGNYGYTF.

V is TRBV12-5 and J is TRBJ1-5, with D perhaps matching TRBD1 (5 bases). The CDR3 runs to 14 residues. V was cut by 3 bases and J by 7 bases, with 13 bases left in between. CDR1 is LGHNT, CDR2 FRNRAP, per germline. Here the CDR3 reads CASGFLIGDQPQHF. The CDR3 DNA is TGTGCTAGTGGTTTTCTGATAGGGGACCAGCCCCAGCATTTT.

This rearrangement joins TRBV21-1 to TRBJ1-6. TRBV21-1 is a known pseudogene. The CDR3 has 13 residues. CDR3 bases: TGTGCCAGCAGCGGGCGGGAGCTTTCACCCCTCCACTTT. Encoded protein: CASSGRELSPLHF.

The gene calls are TRBV27 and TRBJ1-6; D remains unclear. Germline assignment: CDR1 MNHEY and CDR2 SMNVEV (reference sequence). The ends were cut back, 5 bases at V and 0 bases at J, with 5 bases in the middle. The CDR3 runs 14 residues. The CDR3 region is CASSLSSYNSPLHF. The CDR3 nucleotides are TGTGCCAGCAGTCTCAGCTCCTATAATTCACCCCTCCACTTT.

The chain has TRBV9 and TRBJ2-3; no reliable D call. The V gene lost 2 bases and the J gene lost 7 bases, with 11 bases spanning the gap. CDR1 is SGDLS and CDR2 is YYNGEE in the germline V gene. The CDR3 spans 13 residues. The CDR3 spells CASSVDGSYTQYF. The CDR3 DNA sequence: TGTGCCAGCAGCGTCGACGGCTCCTATACGCAGTATTTT.

The V call is TRBV7-6, the J call TRBJ2-3; D may be TRBD1 (7 bases). The ends were cut back, 5 bases at V and 5 bases at J, with 20 bases in the middle. From germline, CDR1 is SGHVS and CDR2 FNYEAQ. This CDR3 is built from 16 residues. The CDR3 reads CASSPQGGWIEDTQYF. The CDR3 region has the DNA TGTGCCAGCAGCCCTCAGGGGGGATGGATCGAAGATACGCAGTATTTT.

The chain couples TRBV2 to TRBJ2-4, with a weak D call TRBD2 (6 bases). V was cut by 6 bases and J by 5 bases, with 14 bases left in between. Germline values: CDR1 SNHLY, CDR2 FYNNEI. The CDR3 loop spans 14 amino acids. The CDR3 nucleotides are TGTGCCAGCAGCGACCTGGGGGGAGAAAACATTCAGTACTTC. Translation gives CASSDLGGENIQYF.

The V gene is TRBV11-2, the J gene TRBJ1-1; D is ambiguous. The CDR3 extends over 14 amino acids. V was cut by 5 bases and J by 3 bases, with 13 bases left in between. Per germline, CDR1 SGHAT and CDR2 FQNNGV. The CDR3 region is CASSLHDEDTEAFF. CDR3 DNA: TGTGCCAGCAGCCTACACGACGAGGACACTGAAGCTTTCTTT.

This chain joins TRBV6-5 and TRBJ2-3, with TRBD1 as a possible D gene (5 bases). This CDR3 contains 13 residues. The V gene lost 7 bases and the J gene lost 0 bases, with 8 bases spanning the gap. The germline V gene has CDR1 MNHEY and CDR2 SVGAGI. The CDR3 protein is CASIGASTDTQYF. The CDR3, as DNA: TGTGCCAGCATTGGGGCTAGCACAGATACGCAGTATTTT.

This chain uses TRBV9 with TRBJ2-7; no clear D. The V end lost 2 bases, the J end lost 4 bases, and 4 bases lay between the germline ends. The CDR3 contains 11 residues. The germline V gene has CDR1 SGDLS and CDR2 YYNGEE. DNA of the CDR3: TGTGCCAGCAGCGTTGGATACGAGCAGTACTTC. Encoded protein: CASSVGYEQYF.

The rearrangement joins TRBV27 to TRBJ2-7; 9 nucleotides match TRBD2. Germline trimming cut 3 bases from V and 2 bases from J; bases unmatched to any gene: 11. The CDR3 has 17 amino acids. Germline-derived CDR1 and CDR2 are MNHEY and SMNVEV (reference sequence). CDR3 nucleotide sequence: TGTGCCAGCAGTTTGACGGGAGCGGGGGGCCCTACCTACGAGCAGTACTTC. Translating it yields CASSLTGAGGPTYEQYF.

Comment on this clone: One end of the junction is discordant with germline, which a read error may explain. The genes are TRBV7-8 and TRBJ2-7; 12 bases map to TRBD2. The CDR3 runs to 16 residues. Germline lookup yields CDR1 SGHVS and CDR2 FQNEAQ. The CDR3 DNA reads as TGTGCCAGCAGCCCACGACTAGCGGGGGCTTCCTCCGAGCAGTACTTC. Translated: CASSPRLAGASSEQYF.

V and J are TRBV4-1 and TRBJ1-6; D not resolved. There are 13 residues in the CDR3. CDR1 and CDR2 from the germline V gene are MGHRA and YSYEKL. Trimming took off 0 bases at V and 7 bases at J, with 4 bases between the two ends. The CDR3 nucleotides are TGCGCCAGCAGCCAAGATCTGAATTCACCCCTCCACTTT. It is translated as CASSQDLNSPLHF.

The chain links TRBV29-1 to TRBJ2-5; no firm D call. V was cut by 0 bases and J by 2 bases, with 13 bases left in between. Per the germline V gene, CDR1 is SQVTM and CDR2 is ANQGSEA. The CDR3 is 15 residues long. As DNA, the CDR3 is TGCAGCGTTGAAGAGGCTAACCTACCGCAAGAGACCCAGTACTTC. It translates to CSVEEANLPQETQYF.

CDR3 DNA: TGTGCCTGGACCGGGGCAGGGGGTCGGACCGGGGAGCTGTTTTTT. Translated: CAWTGAGGRTGELFF. The chain uses TRBV30 and TRBJ2-2; 7 positions match TRBD1. The CDR3 is made up of 15 amino acids. Unmatched junction bases numbered 10, after V lost 4 bases and J lost 5 bases. Germline V gives CDR1 GTSNPN, CDR2 SVGIG (reference sequence).

This chain links TRBV7-8 with TRBJ1-5; the D is unclear. Trimming shortened V by 4 bases and J by 7 bases, and 11 bases separated the two germline ends. The CDR3 length is 13 residues. Germline CDR1 is SGHVS and CDR2 is FQNEAQ. The CDR3: CASSSLPGQPQHF. The CDR3 nucleotides are TGTGCCAGCAGCTCGCTCCCTGGGCAGCCCCAGCATTTT.

This chain uses TRBV11-2 with TRBJ2-5, with 9 bases aligning to TRBD1. The trim removed 5 bases at V and 2 bases at J, leaving 6 bases unmatched. This CDR3 is built from 15 residues. The germline V gene encodes CDR1 SGHAT and CDR2 FQNNGV. The CDR3 bases are TGTGCCAGCAGCCAGGACGGGACAGGGCAAGAGACCCAGTACTTC. Translated, it gives CASSQDGTGQETQYF. Drawing the rest from reference TRBV11-2 and TRBJ2-5, the complete variable domain is EAGVAQSPRYKIIEKRQSVAFWCNPISGHATLYWYQQILGQGPKLLIQFQNNGVVDDSQLPKDRFSAERLKGVDSTLKIQPAKLEDSAVYLCASSQDGTGQETQYFGPGTRLLVL.

The chain has TRBV10-3 and TRBJ2-7; D is uncertain. The CDR3 is 13 residues long. Per germline, CDR1 ENHRY and CDR2 SYGVKD. V gave up 7 bases and J gave up 2 bases, with 12 bases separating them. CDR3 nucleotides: TGTGCCATCACCACCGACCAGACCTACGAGCAGTACTTC. It translates to CAITTDQTYEQYF.

The V call is TRBV30, the J call TRBJ2-1; TRBD1 agrees at 8 bases. The J segment lost 8 bases and the V segment lost 2 bases, leaving 5 bases of the junction unmatched. Per the germline V gene, CDR1 is GTSNPN and CDR2 is SVGIG (reference sequence). The CDR3 has 13 amino acids. In nucleotides, the CDR3 is TGTGCCTGGAGTCGGACAGGGCGCGATGAGCAGTTCTTC. It is translated as CAWSRTGRDEQFF.